This is a list of T cell receptor beta chains from one sample in a study of shared clonotypes between healthy human individuals. Data came from immunoSEQ multiplex PCR; TCRdb stores just in-frame clones and leaves some out. Among over a million clones listed, roughly 74% were seen once. The source material was memory CD4+ T cells from PBMCs. The receptors were sampled from a man between 18 and 29 years old in good health. Some clones in this sample may be carry-over from other donors' samples. The CDR3 runs from the conserved cysteine through the conserved F or W. The D gene is left open where the match is weak. The size field is filled for only some rows; it gives once, few, many or a size class.

v_gene	d_gene	len	j_gene	abundance	CDR3nt	CDR3aa
TRBV19	-	14	TRBJ2-1	-	TGTGCCAGTAGTGCGCGCGGGGCGGTCAATGAGCAGTTCTTC	CASSARGAVNEQFF
TRBV5-4	-	12	TRBJ2-1	-	TGTGCCAGCAGTCGGCCCTACAATGAGCAGTTCTTC	CASSRPYNEQFF
TRBV9	TRBD2	15	TRBJ2-1	many	TGTGCCAGCAGCCCCGGGACTAGCGTTTACAATGAGCAGTTCTTC	CASSPGTSVYNEQFF
TRBV28	TRBD2	15	TRBJ2-3	-	TGTGCCAGCTCCTCAGCGGGAGACTACACAGATACGCAGTATTTT	CASSSAGDYTDTQYF
TRBV30	-	15	TRBJ1-4	-	TGTGCCGGGACACCCCCCGGAGACCTGAGGGAAAAACTGTTTTTT	CAGTPPGDLREKLFF
TRBV4-3	-	15	TRBJ1-2	-	TGCGCCAGCAGCCAAGAAGCGGGCCTAAACTATGGCTACACCTTC	CASSQEAGLNYGYTF
TRBV4-2	TRBD1	13	TRBJ2-1	-	TGTGCCAGCAGCCAGGACCGGGACAGGGGACAGTTCTTC	CASSQDRDRGQFF
TRBV28	TRBD1	17	TRBJ1-5	-	TGTGCCAGCAGTTCACTTGGACAGGGAAGGGGCAATCAGCCCCAGCATTTT	CASSSLGQGRGNQPQHF
TRBV11-1	TRBD2	16	TRBJ2-1	-	TGTGCCAGCAGCATCAACCCGGGACTAGCGGGGGGTGAGCAGTTCTTC	CASSINPGLAGGEQFF
TRBV28	-	15	TRBJ2-1	-	TGTGCCAGCACCTTTCGGGACCCGTACCACAATGAGCAGTTCTTC	CASTFRDPYHNEQFF
TRBV6-5	-	16	TRBJ2-5	-	TGTGCCAGCAGTTCCAGACAGTTTATGTACCAAGAGACCCAGTACTTC	CASSSRQFMYQETQYF
TRBV25-1	TRBD1	17	TRBJ1-1	-	TGTGCCAGCAGTAGGTTGTCGGGACAGGGCGGGGACACTGAAGCTTTCTTT	CASSRLSGQGGDTEAFF
TRBV28	TRBD1	14	TRBJ1-1	-	TGTGCCAGCAGACCCTCAGGGGGTCGAACTGAAGCTTTCTTT	CASRPSGGRTEAFF
TRBV6-5	-	15	TRBJ1-6	-	TGTGCCAGCAGTTACGATCGGGGGTATAATTCACCCCTCCACTTT	CASSYDRGYNSPLHF
TRBV4-3	-	13	TRBJ2-1	-	TGCGCCAGCAGCCCGGACGCCTACAATGAGCAGTTCTTC	CASSPDAYNEQFF
TRBV29-1	TRBD1	13	TRBJ1-1	few	TGCAGCGTTGAAGGGACAGGAAACACTGAAGCTTTCTTT	CSVEGTGNTEAFF
TRBV28	-	13	TRBJ1-3	-	TGTGCCACCGTGGACTTCTCTGGAAACACCATATATTTT	CATVDFSGNTIYF
TRBV30	TRBD2	14	TRBJ2-1	-	TGTGCCTGGAGTAGGACTAGCGGGAGCAATGAGCAGTTCTTC	CAWSRTSGSNEQFF
TRBV7-3	-	16	TRBJ2-5	once	TGTGCCAGCAGCTTAAACGGCGGGACACTTCAAGAGACCCAGTACTTC	CASSLNGGTLQETQYF
TRBV6-5	-	15	TRBJ2-1	-	TGTGCCAGCAGTTACTGGCTAGCGCCTCACAATGAGCAGTTCTTC	CASSYWLAPHNEQFF
TRBV30	TRBD1	14	TRBJ1-2	-	TGTGCCTGGAATTTGGACAGGGGAATTGGTGGCTACACCTTC	CAWNLDRGIGGYTF
TRBV7-2	TRBD2	15	TRBJ2-5	once	TGTGCCAGCAGCTCCACCAGGACTAGCGTCGAGACCCAGTACTTC	CASSSTRTSVETQYF